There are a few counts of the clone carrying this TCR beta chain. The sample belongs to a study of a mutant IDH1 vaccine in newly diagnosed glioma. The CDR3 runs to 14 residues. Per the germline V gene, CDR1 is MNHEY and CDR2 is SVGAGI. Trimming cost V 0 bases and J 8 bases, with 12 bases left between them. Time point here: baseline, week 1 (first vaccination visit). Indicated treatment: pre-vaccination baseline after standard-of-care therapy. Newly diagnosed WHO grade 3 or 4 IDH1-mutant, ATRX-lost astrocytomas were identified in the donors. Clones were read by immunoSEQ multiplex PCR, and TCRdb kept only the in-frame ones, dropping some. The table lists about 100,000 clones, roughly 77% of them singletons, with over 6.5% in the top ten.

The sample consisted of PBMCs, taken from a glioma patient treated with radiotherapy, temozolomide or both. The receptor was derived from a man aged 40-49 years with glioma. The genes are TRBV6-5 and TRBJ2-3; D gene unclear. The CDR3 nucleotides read TGTGCCAGCAGTTACTCGAGGCTAGGAAGTACGCAGTATTTT. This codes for CASSYSRLGSTQYF.